This TCR beta chain was captured in a study of graft-versus-host responses after intestinal transplantation. As for this clone: Antigen: not known.

Using immunoSEQ multiplex PCR, the repertoire was profiled, and TCRdb retains in-frame clones only, with some absent. The top ten hold around 0.19% of the sample, which has tens of thousands of clones, less than 95% seen once. CDR1 is MNHNS, CDR2 SASEGT, per germline. The CDR3 sequence is 14 residues long. Trimming took 4 bases from V and 3 from J, leaving 12 bases between them. Study-level findings and limits: Early post-transplant HvG declines showed an association with peak circulating GvH clone levels. Allograft graft-versus-host to host-versus-graft clonal ratios ran high in patients with graft-donor T cell macrochimerism.

This material consisted of unstimulated CD4+ T cells sorted from spleen or lymph node cells, taken before transplant. The chain uses TRBV6-1 and TRBJ1-2, with a weak D call TRBD1 (5 bases). This TCR derives from a human donor who was the organ donor for an intestinal transplant. CDR3 DNA sequence: TGTGCCAGCAGTGCCTCGACGGGGCACTATGGCTACACCTTC. Residues: CASSASTGHYGYTF.